Following are 3 T cell receptor beta chains from one sample sequenced in a study of cytomegalovirus exposure and HLA in healthy donors. PCR primers comprised 60 Vbeta and 13 Jbeta primers. Generated by immunoSEQ multiplex PCR, the TCRdb table keeps only in-frame clones and is missing some. The sample yields around 110,000 clones, 60% to 80% seen once. The sequencing sample was made of PBMCs. The receptors here all came from a female donor in good health and CMV-seronegative.

This chain connects TRBV9 to TRBJ2-3; weak D call: TRBD1 (6 bases). The CDR3 has 16 residues. CDR1 and CDR2 (germline): SGDLS, YYNGEE. Between the trimmed V and J ends, which lost 3 bases and 0 bases, there was a span of 14 bases. In nucleotides, the CDR3 is TGTGCCAGCAGCGCCGGGACATACGAAAGCACAGATACGCAGTATTTT. Translation: CASSAGTYESTDTQYF. Supplemented by reference TRBV9 and TRBJ2-3, the full variable domain reads DSGVTQTPKHLITATGQRVTLRCSPRSGDLSVYWYQQSLDQGLQFLIQYYNGEERAKGNILERFSAQQFPDLHSELNLSSLELGDSALYFCASSAGTYESTDTQYFGPGTRLTVL.

About this clone: Other DNA sequences within the sample encode an identical CDR3. The CDR3 region is CASSEAHGRGSYEQYF. CDR3 DNA: TGTGCCAGCAGTGAAGCGCACGGGAGAGGGTCCTACGAGCAGTACTTC. The J gene is TRBJ2-7, the V gene TRBV2; D perhaps matches TRBD2 (6 bases). Germline V gene sequence: CDR1 SNHLY, CDR2 FYNNEI. This CDR3 contains 16 residues. The germline V and J ends were trimmed by 0 bases and 1 base, with 13 bases remaining between them.

The CDR3 loop reads CASSQEFSSAGGAPEQYF. For the CDR3, the DNA is TGCGCCAGCAGCCAAGAATTCTCTAGCGCGGGAGGTGCCCCCGAGCAGTACTTC. The chain recombines TRBV4-3 with TRBJ2-7; 8 bases line up with TRBD2. The CDR3 is 18 residues long. Germline CDR1 reads LGHNA; CDR2 reads YSLEER. After removal of 0 bases from V and 6 bases from J, the junction contained 16 bases not matched to a gene.